This TCR beta chain was sequenced in a study of beta chain features in type 1 diabetes. Via CD45RO/CCR7/CD25/CD127/CD95/CD27, cells of the CD4+ naive, central memory, regulatory and stem cell-like memory subsets were sorted. Sequencing targeted expressed TCRB transcripts, as all isolated RNA had been reverse transcribed. TCRdb keeps only in-frame clones here, not all; method: immunoSEQ multiplex PCR. Of tens of thousands of clones in the sample, 69% were seen once. The germline V and J ends were trimmed by 4 bases and 6 bases, with 14 bases remaining between them. The CDR3 is 14 residues long. Germline V CDR1 and CDR2: SGHTA, FQGNSA. General observations from the study: Fewer insertions but more deletions were seen at VDJ junctions in type 1 diabetes patients. Patients with Type 1 diabetes showed moderately but significantly shorter TCRB CDR3s in all four CD4+ subsets.

With regard to this clone: The antigen remains unidentified.

Sequenced material: Tregs from blood. The receptor's source is a man between 18 and 29 years old with type 1 diabetes. The chain joins TRBV7-2 to TRBJ2-3; tentatively, D is TRBD2 (5 bases). This CDR3 reads CASSWNRGSDTQYF. The CDR3 DNA sequence: TGTGCCAGCAGCTGGAACCGGGGTTCCGATACGCAGTATTTT.